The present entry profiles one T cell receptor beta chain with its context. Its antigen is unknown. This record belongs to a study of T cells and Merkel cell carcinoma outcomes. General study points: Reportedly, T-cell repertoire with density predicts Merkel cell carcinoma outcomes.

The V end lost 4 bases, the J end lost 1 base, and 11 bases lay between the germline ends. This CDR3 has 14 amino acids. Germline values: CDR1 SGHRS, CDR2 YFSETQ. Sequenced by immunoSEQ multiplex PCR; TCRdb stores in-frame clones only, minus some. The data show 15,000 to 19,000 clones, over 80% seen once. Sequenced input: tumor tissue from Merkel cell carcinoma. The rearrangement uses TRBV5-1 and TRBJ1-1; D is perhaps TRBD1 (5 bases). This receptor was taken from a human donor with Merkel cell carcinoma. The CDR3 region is CASSGRDGNTEAFF. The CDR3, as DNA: TGCGCCAGCAGCGGCCGGGACGGGAACACTGAAGCTTTCTTT.